The TCR beta chain described here comes from a study of T cells in Graves' hyperthyroidism and ophthalmopathy. Whole-study findings and limits: Most clonotypes that expanded in the thyroid above 0.001 also showed up in blood. Before onset, ophthalmopathy was predicted by the model a median around 6 months earlier.

About this clonotype itself: Its target is not known.

Authors of the study amplified TCR beta CDR3 regions from RNA transcripts. Using the HTBI primer set, a first-round RT-PCR was run on the TCR CDR3. MiXCR, applied by TCRdb to the multiplex PCR reads, yields one record per CDR3 protein. The profile shows around 560,000 distinct CDR3 sequences, roughly a sixth of them singletons. CDR1 and CDR2 from the germline V gene are SGHRS and YFSETQ. V was pared by 2 bases and J by 6 bases, with 15 bases between. The CDR3 runs 14 residues. The patients, who ranged from 18 to 65 in age, presented with newly diagnosed hyperthyroidism lasting under 2 months. The chain carries TRBV5-1 and TRBJ2-7; D perhaps matches TRBD2 (5 bases). This TCR was recovered from a woman under 30 with Graves' hyperthyroidism. The specimen was blood. CDR3 coding DNA: TGCGCCAGCAGCTTTAGCGCGGCCCCCTCCGAGCAGTACTTC. Its translation: CASSFSAAPSEQYF.